This passage covers 31 T cell receptor beta chains from one sample sequenced in a study of breast tumors, draining lymph nodes, adjacent tissues. Axillary draining lymph nodes of breast cancer patients supplied the node samples. Each CDR3 protein gets one entry after TCRdb re-called the multiplex PCR reads with MiXCR. The sample shows approximately 130,000 distinct CDR3 sequences, about 20% of them seen only once. The source material was axillary lymph node tissue. The receptors shown here come from a female donor with breast cancer. Some clones in this sample may be carry-over from other donors' samples.

This clonotype was counted many times. This chain uses TRBV2 with TRBJ1-2; TRBD1 aligns across 9 bases. V trimming: 5 bases; J trimming: 8 bases; junction bases outside the gene matches: 3. This CDR3 is built from 12 residues. Germline values: CDR1 SNHLY, CDR2 FYNNEI. CDR3 sequence: CASSWDREGYTF. The CDR3 coding sequence is TGTGCCAGCAGTTGGGACAGGGAAGGCTACACCTTC.

This clonotype showed up many times. The V gene is TRBV3-1, the J gene TRBJ2-5; D gene ambiguous. V was shortened by 5 bases and J by 3 bases, with 4 bases between the two germline ends. Germline V gives CDR1 LGHDT, CDR2 YNNKEL (reference sequence). The length of the CDR3 is 11 residues. CDR3 nucleotides: TGTGCCAGCAGCTTAAAAGAGACCCAGTACTTC. This codes for CASSLKETQYF.

This clonotype was seen many times. CDR3 region: CASYDIPRGSGGSTDTQYF. CDR3 DNA sequence: TGCGCCAGCTATGATATCCCCAGGGGATCCGGAGGGAGCACAGATACGCAGTATTTT. This rearrangement joins TRBV10-2 to TRBJ2-3; either TRBD1 or TRBD2 may supply D (6 bases each). Germline values: CDR1 WSHSY, CDR2 SAAADI. V shed 8 bases and J shed 0 bases, with 27 bases lying between them. This CDR3 spans 19 amino acids.

This clonotype showed up just a few times. The chain recombines TRBV19 with TRBJ2-4; 9 nucleotides agree with TRBD1. The CDR3 consists of 19 residues. Germline lookup yields CDR1 LNHDA and CDR2 SQIVND (reference sequence). Trimming at V came to 0 bases and at J to 6 bases, leaving 15 bases not matched to a gene. This CDR3 reads CASSIESGTGFVAGNIQYF. DNA for the CDR3: TGTGCCAGTAGTATAGAATCAGGGACAGGGTTTGTCGCGGGAAACATTCAGTACTTC.

The chain has TRBV7-6 and TRBJ1-1, with 7 positions matching TRBD1. Germline CDR1 SGHVS, CDR2 FNYEAQ. V shed 4 bases and J 1 base; nucleotides not matched to a gene: 3. There are 14 residues in the CDR3. CDR3 sequence: CASSWGQQNTEAFF. CDR3 coding DNA: TGTGCCAGCAGCTGGGGACAGCAGAACACTGAAGCTTTCTTT.

At least ten counts were recorded for this clonotype. The chain has TRBV6-5 and TRBJ2-1; 10 bases match TRBD2. J gave up 14 bases and V 6 bases, and 16 bases lay outside the gene matches. The V gene's germline CDR1 is MNHEY and CDR2 SVGAGI. This CDR3 comprises 15 residues. CDR3 in amino acids: CASRTTGTSASAEFF. DNA for the CDR3: TGTGCCAGCAGAACCACCGGGACTAGCGCCTCAGCGGAGTTCTTC.

A few counts support this clonotype. This chain links TRBV6-1 with TRBJ1-2; 7 nucleotides agree with TRBD1. The CDR3 spans 13 residues. Unmatched junction bases numbered 5, after V lost 5 bases and J lost 5 bases. CDR1 is MNHNS, CDR2 SASEGT, per germline. The CDR3, as DNA: TGTGCCAGCAGTTTAGGACAGGTATATGGCTACACCTTC. This gives the protein CASSLGQVYGYTF.

This clonotype showed up just a few times. The chain is built from TRBV6-6 and TRBJ2-3; 9 nucleotides match TRBD1. The V gene end was trimmed by 6 bases and the J gene end by 4 bases; junction bases not matched to a gene: 2. The CDR3 is made up of 13 amino acids. Per the germline V gene, CDR1 is MNHNY and CDR2 is SVGAGI (reference sequence). CDR3 sequence (DNA): TGTGCCAGCAGGGGGACAGGGCCAGATACGCAGTATTTT. Encoded protein: CASRGTGPDTQYF.

The chain links TRBV5-5 to TRBJ2-5; D may be TRBD2 (6 bases). CDR1 is SGHKS, CDR2 YYEKEE, per germline (reference sequence). CDR3 length: 15 amino acids. Trimming pared 1 base from V and 5 bases from J, leaving 15 bases between. The CDR3 DNA reads TGTGCCAGCAGCTTGTGGGGGGATGATCGCGAGACCCAGTACTTC. Amino acid sequence: CASSLWGDDRETQYF.

This clonotype came up many times. DNA for the CDR3: TGTGCCAGCAGCCAATTTGGGAGGGGGGAGCAGTACTTC. This codes for CASSQFGRGEQYF. The V and J genes are TRBV16 and TRBJ2-7; tentatively, D is TRBD2 (7 bases). Trimming cost V 1 base and J 7 bases, with 11 bases left between them. The CDR3 contains 13 residues. CDR1 KGHSY and CDR2 FQNENV come from the germline V gene.

This clonotype was detected ten times or more. The chain combines TRBV5-5 with TRBJ2-1; D is perhaps TRBD1 (6 bases). The germline gives CDR1 SGHKS, CDR2 YYEKEE (reference sequence). This CDR3 is built from 16 residues. V shed 1 base and J shed 1 base, with 12 bases lying between them. CDR3 residues: CASSLLQGMSYNEQFF. Written as DNA, the CDR3 is TGTGCCAGCAGCTTGCTTCAGGGGATGTCCTACAATGAGCAGTTCTTC.

In regard to this clonotype: The conserved phenylalanine or tryptophan is not found at the CDR3 terminus, so this likely reflects a read error. The chain carries TRBV6-5 and TRBJ1-2; TRBD1 might be the D (6 bases). V shed 6 bases and J shed 5 bases, with 19 bases lying between them. This CDR3 is 15 amino acids long. Germline-derived CDR1 and CDR2 are MNHEY and SVGAGI. The CDR3 DNA is TGTGCCAGCAGCACTGGACAGTATGGCCGATATGGCTACACCTCC. It codes for CASSTGQYGRYGYTS.

This clonotype was detected many times. The chain links TRBV18 to TRBJ2-1, with TRBD2 matching 10 bases. CDR1 and CDR2 from the germline V gene are KGHSH and LQKENI. The CDR3 spans 16 residues. Trimming took 1 base from V and 4 from J; bases not matched to a gene: 4. CDR3 amino acids: CASSPRLAGLYNEQFF. DNA of the CDR3: TGTGCCAGCTCACCACGACTAGCGGGCCTATACAATGAGCAGTTCTTC.

This clonotype has a count of ten or more. This chain links TRBV5-1 with TRBJ1-4; D gene unclear. Trimming pared 1 base from V and 7 bases from J, leaving 8 bases between. Germline values: CDR1 SGHRS, CDR2 YFSETQ. The CDR3 runs 13 residues. CDR3 loop: CASSLSASEKLFF. The DNA of the CDR3 is TGCGCCAGCAGCTTGTCTGCCTCTGAAAAACTGTTTTTT.

This clonotype was seen at least ten times. The chain employs TRBV11-2 and TRBJ2-5; D tentatively reads TRBD1 or TRBD2 (5 bases each). Germline V lookup: CDR1 SGHAT, CDR2 FQNNGV. Trimming shortened V by 5 bases and J by 5 bases, and 18 bases separated the two germline ends. The CDR3 is made up of 15 amino acids. The CDR3 sequence is CASSTGAGFGETQYF. The CDR3 DNA reads as TGTGCCAGCAGCACCGGGGCTGGGTTCGGGGAGACCCAGTACTTC. The variable domain in full, completed from reference TRBV11-2 and TRBJ2-5, reads EAGVAQSPRYKIIEKRQSVAFWCNPISGHATLYWYQQILGQGPKLLIQFQNNGVVDDSQLPKDRFSAERLKGVDSTLKIQPAKLEDSAVYLCASSTGAGFGETQYFGPGTRLLVL.

This clonotype was recorded many times. In DNA form, the CDR3 reads TGCAGCGTCGTACAGGGGGGGAGCTATGGCTACACCTTC. Translated: CSVVQGGSYGYTF. The V gene is TRBV29-1, the J gene TRBJ1-2; 8 positions match TRBD1. This CDR3 is 13 amino acids long. The germline gives CDR1 SQVTM, CDR2 ANQGSEA. After removal of 6 bases from V and 4 bases from J, the junction contained 7 bases not matched to a gene.

This clonotype was counted at least ten times. The rearrangement uses TRBV20-1 and TRBJ1-2; D gene unclear. Germline CDR1 and CDR2: DFQATT and SNEGSKA (reference sequence). The germline V and J ends were trimmed by 6 bases and 7 bases, with 15 bases remaining between them. The CDR3 sequence is 12 residues long. The CDR3 DNA is TGCAGTGCCTCCCCCCGGTGGGGTGGCTACACCTTC. As protein: CSASPRWGGYTF.

The count of this clonotype is one. A read error may be the cause here, since a much bigger clone is one base away. The chain links TRBV30 to TRBJ1-5; 8 bases are shared with TRBD1. Germline V gene sequence: CDR1 GTSNPN, CDR2 SVGIG (reference sequence). This CDR3 region has 13 residues. V was pared by 7 bases and J by 2 bases, with 4 bases of the junction left unmatched. CDR3 bases: TGTGCCTTGCAGGGGGCGGGCAATCAGCCCCAGCATTTT. The encoded protein is CALQGAGNQPQHF. Filled out from reference TRBV30 and TRBJ1-5, the complete variable domain reads SQTIHQWPATLVQPVGSPLSLECTVEGTSNPNLYWYRQAAGRGLQLLFYSVGIGQISSEVPQNLSASRPQDRQFILSSKKLLLSDSGFYLCALQGAGNQPQHFGDGTRLSIL.

J is TRBJ2-5 and V is TRBV24-1; D remains ambiguous. CDR1 and CDR2 from the germline V gene are KGHDR and SFDVKD. Trimming took off 4 bases at V and 9 bases at J, with 11 bases between the two ends. The CDR3 covers 12 residues. Here the CDR3 reads CATSEVGRPQYF. CDR3 DNA sequence: TGTGCCACCAGTGAGGTCGGGCGTCCCCAGTACTTC.

Concerning this clonotype: A much more abundant neighbour one base away suggests this may be a read error. In this CDR3 the conserved last residue, phenylalanine or tryptophan, is missing, so a read error is likely. The chain is built from TRBV5-1 and TRBJ1-3; D remains unclear. Germline V gene lookup returns CDR1 SGHRS and CDR2 YFSETQ. The CDR3 spans 15 residues. V lost 5 bases, J lost 0 bases, and 12 bases lay in between. The CDR3 here is CASRRLPISGNTIYL. The CDR3 region has the DNA TGCGCCAGCAGGCGGCTTCCCATCTCTGGAAACACCATATATCTT.

In its sample, this clonotype was seen many times. The chain recombines TRBV2 with TRBJ2-5; tentative D call: TRBD1 (6 bases). The V gene lost 3 bases and the J gene lost 3 bases, with 8 bases spanning the gap. Germline CDR1 reads SNHLY; CDR2 reads FYNNEI. The CDR3 sequence is 13 residues long. The CDR3 reads CASSEWTEETQYF. Here the CDR3 DNA reads TGTGCCAGCAGTGAGTGGACAGAAGAGACCCAGTACTTC.

V usage is TRBV10-3 and J usage is TRBJ2-1, with TRBD2 matching over 7 bases. Germline assignment: CDR1 ENHRY and CDR2 SYGVKD. V shed 0 bases and J 9 bases; nucleotides not matched to a gene: 14. The CDR3 contains 17 residues. DNA of the CDR3: TGTGCCATCAGTGAGTCGACGGGACTACCGATTTGGGGTGAGCAGTTCTTC. Its protein product is CAISESTGLPIWGEQFF.

This clonotype has a count of ten or more. The chain has TRBV19 and TRBJ2-2; possible D gene TRBD1, 5 bases. V shed 1 base and J shed 5 bases, with 17 bases lying between them. The CDR3 covers 17 residues. The V gene's germline CDR1 is LNHDA and CDR2 SQIVND (reference sequence). The CDR3 nucleotides are TGTGCCAGTAGTATAGTAGGTAGGGGCAGTCGAACCGGGGAGCTGTTTTTT. Translation: CASSIVGRGSRTGELFF.

This clonotype was picked up a small number of times. The chain couples TRBV3-1 to TRBJ2-2; D might be TRBD1 or TRBD2, each matching 5 bases. This CDR3 comprises 14 residues. V was cut by 6 bases and J by 4 bases, with 12 bases left in between. Germline V gives CDR1 LGHDT, CDR2 YNNKEL (reference sequence). In DNA, the CDR3 is TGTGCCAGCAGTTGGGGGATGGGCACCGGGGAGCTGTTTTTT. Protein sequence: CASSWGMGTGELFF.

At least ten counts were recorded for this clonotype. V is TRBV29-1 and J is TRBJ2-3, with TRBD2 identical over 10 bases. Germline V CDR1 and CDR2: SQVTM, ANQGSEA. The CDR3 is made up of 15 amino acids. Trimming cost V 4 bases and J 0 bases; bases outside gene matches: 4. This chain's CDR3 is CSVAGTSDSTDTQYF. Written as DNA, the CDR3 is TGCAGCGTTGCGGGGACTAGCGACAGCACAGATACGCAGTATTTT.

Details on this clonotype: Given a much more abundant clone one base away, this may be a read error. V gene TRBV5-5 combines with J gene TRBJ2-1, with D perhaps matching TRBD1 (6 bases). V dropped 4 bases and J dropped 6 bases, with 17 bases sitting between them. CDR1 is SGHKS, CDR2 YYEKEE, per germline (reference sequence). CDR3 size: 15 residues. CDR3 region: CASSQAPGRGNEQFF. CDR3 in DNA: TGTGCCAGCAGCCAGGCCCCCGGCAGGGGCAATGAGCAGTTCTTC.

This clonotype was detected many times. The chain employs TRBV12-3 or TRBV12-4 and TRBJ2-1; no clear D. Trimming removed 1 base from V and 5 bases from J, with 6 bases in between. This CDR3 spans 13 amino acids. DNA of the CDR3: TGTGCCAGCAGTTTAGGACCTAACAATGAGCAGTTCTTC. Translating gives CASSLGPNNEQFF.

This clonotype came up many times. The chain is built from TRBV11-2 and TRBJ2-3; tentatively, D is TRBD1 (6 bases). The V gene lost 1 base and the J gene lost 0 bases, with 8 bases spanning the gap. Germline V gives CDR1 SGHAT, CDR2 FQNNGV. The length of the CDR3 is 15 residues. CDR3 DNA: TGTGCCAGCAGCTTAGGACAGGTTAGCACAGATACGCAGTATTTT. Encoded protein: CASSLGQVSTDTQYF.

This clonotype has a count of ten or more. The chain combines TRBV4-2 with TRBJ2-1, with TRBD2 identical over 11 bases. Losses at the gene ends were 0 bases for V and 9 bases for J; bases not matched to a gene: 7. Germline CDR1 and CDR2: LGHNA and YNFKEQ. The CDR3 runs to 16 residues. The CDR3 spells CASSQDTGLAVGEQFF. The CDR3 coding sequence is TGTGCCAGCAGCCAAGATACGGGACTAGCGGTGGGTGAGCAGTTCTTC.

This clonotype has only a few counts. Being one base from a much bigger clone, this may be a read error. This chain uses TRBV6-6 with TRBJ2-1; D remains unclear. With 6 bases removed from V and 6 bases from J, the gap between germline ends came to 6 bases. The CDR3 has 11 residues. Germline-derived CDR1 and CDR2 are MNHNY and SVGAGI (reference sequence). The CDR3 loop is CASSPVNEQFF. CDR3 DNA sequence: TGTGCCAGCAGCCCGGTCAATGAGCAGTTCTTC.

As regards this clonotype: Just one base apart from a much larger clone, this may be a read error. The chain's CDR3 is CSVGGTNGYTF. CDR3 coding DNA: TGCAGCGTCGGCGGGACTAATGGCTACACCTTC. J is TRBJ1-2 and V is TRBV29-1; D possibly corresponds to TRBD1 (5 bases). Between the trimmed V and J ends, which lost 6 bases and 6 bases, there was a span of 11 bases. CDR3 length: 11 residues. Per germline, CDR1 SQVTM and CDR2 ANQGSEA.